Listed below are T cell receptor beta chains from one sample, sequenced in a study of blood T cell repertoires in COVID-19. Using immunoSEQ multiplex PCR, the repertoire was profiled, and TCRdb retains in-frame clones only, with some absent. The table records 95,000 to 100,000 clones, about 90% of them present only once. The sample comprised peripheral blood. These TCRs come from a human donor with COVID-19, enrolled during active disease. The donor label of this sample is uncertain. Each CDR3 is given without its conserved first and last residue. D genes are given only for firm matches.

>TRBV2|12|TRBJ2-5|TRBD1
ASNTGALQETQY
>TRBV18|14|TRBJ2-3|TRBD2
ASSPWSSGRPDTQY
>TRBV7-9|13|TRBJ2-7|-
ASTHRDINSYEQY
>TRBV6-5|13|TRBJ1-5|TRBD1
ASSYSGTGDQPQH
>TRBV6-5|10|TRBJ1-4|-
ASSYGGEKLF
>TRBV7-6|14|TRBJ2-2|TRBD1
ASSATGQSWTGELF
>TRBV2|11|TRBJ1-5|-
ASSELTVEPQH
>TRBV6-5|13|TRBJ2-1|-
ASSYGLALYNEQF
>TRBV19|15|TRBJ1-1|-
ASSTFLQASGNTEAF
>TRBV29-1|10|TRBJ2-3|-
SEIAGTDTQY
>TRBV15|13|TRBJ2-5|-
ATSRDPGTEQGQY
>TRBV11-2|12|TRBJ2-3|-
ASSPWDITDTQY
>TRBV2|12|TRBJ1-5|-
ASSPDYFGQPQH
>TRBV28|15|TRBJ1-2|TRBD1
ASSTYRGRIINYGYT
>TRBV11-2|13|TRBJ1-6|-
ASSPETGISSPLH
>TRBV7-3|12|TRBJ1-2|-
ASSLMVGEYGYT
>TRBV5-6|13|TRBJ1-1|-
ASRGPGRRFTEAF
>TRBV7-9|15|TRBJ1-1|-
ASSPRAADLLNTEAF
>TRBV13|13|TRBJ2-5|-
ASSSGSGRGETQY
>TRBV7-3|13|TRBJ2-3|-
ASSLNRGYTDTQY
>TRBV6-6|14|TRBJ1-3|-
ASSYSGAYSGNTIY
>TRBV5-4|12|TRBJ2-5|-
ASSHGLSQETQY
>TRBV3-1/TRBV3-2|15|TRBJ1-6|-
ASSQDRPGVYNSPLH
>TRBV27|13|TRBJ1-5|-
ASSPRPGANQPQH
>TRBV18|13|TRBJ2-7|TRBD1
ASSLTGTASYEQY
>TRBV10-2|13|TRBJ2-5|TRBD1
ASTARDSYKETQY
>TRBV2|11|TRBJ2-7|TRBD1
ASRDDRAYEQY
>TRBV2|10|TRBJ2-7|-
ASSELWYEQY
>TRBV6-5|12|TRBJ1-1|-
ASSNAPVNTEAF
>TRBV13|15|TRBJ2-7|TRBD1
ASSLRGGTGGFYEQY
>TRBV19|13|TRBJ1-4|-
ASSSDPEKEEKLF
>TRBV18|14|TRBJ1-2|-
ASSPGQRTPNYGYT
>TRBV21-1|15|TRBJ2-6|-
ASSKKKGARGANVLT
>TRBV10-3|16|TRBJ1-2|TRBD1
AISESKDRRDSNYGYT
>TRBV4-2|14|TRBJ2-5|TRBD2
ASSQDLGAGGQTQY
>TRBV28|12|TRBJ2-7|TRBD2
ASRDSGREYEQY
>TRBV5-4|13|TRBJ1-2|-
ASSLDRARHYGYT
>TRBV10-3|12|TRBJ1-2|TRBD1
AISDEGQGYGYT
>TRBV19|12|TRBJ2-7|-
ASSRWGKQGEQY
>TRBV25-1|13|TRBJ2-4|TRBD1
ASSESGTGKNIQY
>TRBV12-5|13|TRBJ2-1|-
ASGLLGDRLNEQF
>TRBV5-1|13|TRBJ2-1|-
ASSLGSGAYNEQF
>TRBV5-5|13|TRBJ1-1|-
ASSRGGTVNTEAF
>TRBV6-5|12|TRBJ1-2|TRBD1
ASRLQTGNYGYT
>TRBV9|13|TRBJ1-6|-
ASNLNPGSDSPLH
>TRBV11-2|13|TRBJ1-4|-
ASSMRQIQGEKLF
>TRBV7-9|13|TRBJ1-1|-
ASSFIGGGRTEAF
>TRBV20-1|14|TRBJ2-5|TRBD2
SASLSPTSGLGTQY
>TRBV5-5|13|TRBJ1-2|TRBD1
ASSLAGTVDYGYT
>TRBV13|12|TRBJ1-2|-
ASSLGEQVAGYT
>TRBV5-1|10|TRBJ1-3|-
ASSLAGDTIY
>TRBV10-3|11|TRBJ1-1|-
ASPTGWNTEAF